This T cell receptor (beta chain) stems from a study of OX40 agonist ivuxolimab in advanced cancers. Findings of the study overall: Relative to CD4+, CD8+ T cells held more expanded clones on average.

Patients with autoimmune history or systemic immunosuppression were excluded. Concerning this clone itself: Antigen specificity is unknown.

Using immunoSEQ multiplex PCR, the repertoire was profiled, and TCRdb retains in-frame clones only, with some absent. This table has 90,000 to 100,000 clones, approximately 90% appearing once. This CDR3 spans 13 amino acids. Germline V gene sequence: CDR1 GTSNPN, CDR2 SVGIG (reference sequence). V shed 5 bases and J shed 4 bases, with 13 bases lying between them. The gene calls are TRBV30 and TRBJ2-3, with D possibly being TRBD1 (6 bases). The material was CD4+ or CD8+ T cells sorted from blood, obtained in a trial of the OX40 agonist ivuxolimab. This sequence was found in an adult with an advanced solid tumor such as melanoma, head and neck, liver or kidney cancer. CDR3 DNA sequence: TGTGCCTGGCGCAGGGGTTGGGCAGATACGCAGTATTTT. Its translation is CAWRRGWADTQYF.